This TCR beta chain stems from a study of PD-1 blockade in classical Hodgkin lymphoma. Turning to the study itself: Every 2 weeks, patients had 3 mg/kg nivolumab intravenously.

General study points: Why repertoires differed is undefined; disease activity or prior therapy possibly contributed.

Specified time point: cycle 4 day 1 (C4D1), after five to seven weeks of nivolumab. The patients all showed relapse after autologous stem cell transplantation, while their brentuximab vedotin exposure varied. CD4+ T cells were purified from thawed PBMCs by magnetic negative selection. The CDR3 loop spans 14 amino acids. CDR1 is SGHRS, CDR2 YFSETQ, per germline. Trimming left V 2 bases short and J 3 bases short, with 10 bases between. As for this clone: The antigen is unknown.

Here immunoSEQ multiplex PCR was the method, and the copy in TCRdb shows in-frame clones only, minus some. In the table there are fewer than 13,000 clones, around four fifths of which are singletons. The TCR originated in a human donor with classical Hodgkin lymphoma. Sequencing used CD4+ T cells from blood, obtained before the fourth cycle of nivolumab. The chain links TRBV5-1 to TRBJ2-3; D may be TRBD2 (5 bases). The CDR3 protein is CASSFGLMTDTQYF. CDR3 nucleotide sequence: TGCGCCAGCAGCTTCGGACTGATGACAGATACGCAGTATTTT.